This TCR beta chain was recorded in a study of spatial heterogeneity in lung cancer (dated by TCRdb to between 2018 and 2021). Study-level background: Donors were 72 patients with early-stage, untreated non-small cell lung cancer from the lung TRACERx cohort. Follow-up PBMC samples were sequenced whenever available, with the median time to follow-up being approximately two years after resection. In non-small cell lung cancer, the study made a quantitative comparison of TCR alpha and beta repertoires among multiple tumor regions, matched nontumor lung and blood. Nonsynonymous mutation counts, determined by whole-exome sequencing of tumor tissue, were related to features of the TCR repertoire. More beta-chain than alpha-chain transcripts were consistently detected, likely reflecting higher beta-chain transcript abundance. At surgery, both alpha and beta chains were TCR-sequenced in more than 200 tumor regions, approximately 64 matched nontumor lung samples and 56 PBMC samples. In the raw uncorrected reads, each unique combination of TCR and UMI appeared on average more than ten times. General study outcomes and caveats: Ubiquitous expanded tumor TCRs were detected in blood more often at tumor resection than at routine follow-up. Additional single-cell paired TCR alpha and beta sequencing was considered necessary to confirm, at a functional level, the hypothesis that regional TCRs recognize regional mutations. Only about 15 patients were included in comparisons of baseline and follow-up blood repertoires.

The CDR3 runs 14 residues from the cysteine to the phenylalanine. Only the CDR3 part of the read is kept: 42 bases, read in frame from the first base. Per the germline V gene, MDHEN is the CDR1 and SYDVKM is the CDR2. From V the trimming removes 6 bases and from J it removes 4 bases, while the gene matches leave 9 bases of the junction unaccounted for. The time point tag for this specimen amounts to: blood at routine non-recurrence follow-up after resection. TCR sequencing used whole RNA extracted from tumor and nontumor lung tissue, or from cryopreserved PBMC samples, without cell sorting. Only patients with enough RNA available from two or more tumor regions were chosen for TCR sequencing. In the case of this clonotype: Its antigen target is currently unknown. Per-base quality was not reported, and no clone a single base away is much larger than it.

Library construction relied on 5' RACE. TCRdb lists the instrument as NextSeq 500. The TCR library protocol attached a unique molecular identifier to each TCR cDNA molecule to allow correction of PCR and sequencing errors. As for the original processing: TCR identification, UMI-based error correction and CDR3 extraction were performed with Decombinator tools. TCRs above a frequency of 2 per 1,000, corresponding to the top 1% of the tumor frequency distribution, were defined as expanded. Each repertoire was subsampled 100 times to 5,000 TCRs, after which Renyi diversity was computed with the R vegan package. CDR3 similarity networks were built from amino acid triplet string-kernel similarity, with CDR3s being connected when pairwise similarity was above 0.82. TCRdb reanalyzed the raw reads on its own, using fastp at Q25 for trimming and MiXCR for clone calling, and kept in-frame beta chains. Each CDR3 protein appears once, grouped with its most common genes and DNA. The V and J calls, along with clone size, are taken from TCRdb and not from the paper's own processing. This sample is represented by some 120,000 distinct CDR3 sequences; 9% to 15% of them were singletons. In total, the top ten clones hold about 15% of the sample.

This receptor was obtained from a male donor with early-stage non-small cell lung cancer. The chain links TRBV28 with TRBJ2-7; TRBD1 fits 7 bases in the junction. The sequenced sample was PBMCs, obtained at follow-up. For the CDR3, the sequence is CASSTGTVPYEQYF. The DNA reads TGTGCCAGCAGCACCGGGACAGTTCCGTACGAGCAGTACTTC.